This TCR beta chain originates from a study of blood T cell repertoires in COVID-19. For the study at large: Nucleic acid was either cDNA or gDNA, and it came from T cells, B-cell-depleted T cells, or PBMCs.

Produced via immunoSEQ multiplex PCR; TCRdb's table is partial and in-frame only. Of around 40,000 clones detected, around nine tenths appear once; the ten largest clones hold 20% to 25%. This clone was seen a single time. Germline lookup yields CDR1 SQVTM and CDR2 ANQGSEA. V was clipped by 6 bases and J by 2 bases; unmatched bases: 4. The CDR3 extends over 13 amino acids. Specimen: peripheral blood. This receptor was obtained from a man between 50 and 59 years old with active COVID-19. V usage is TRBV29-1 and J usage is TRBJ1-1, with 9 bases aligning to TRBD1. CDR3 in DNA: TGCAGCGTCGCCACAGGGGGCAACACTGAAGCTTTCTTT. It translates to CSVATGGNTEAFF. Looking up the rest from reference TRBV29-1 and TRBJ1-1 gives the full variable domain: SAVISQKPSRDICQRGTSLTIQCQVDSQVTMMFWYRQQPGQSLTLIATANQGSEATYESGFVIDKFPISRPNLTFSTLTVSNMSPEDSSIYLCSVATGGNTEAFFGQGTRLTVV.